This TCR beta chain was captured by sequencing in a study of blood T cell repertoires in COVID-19. Overall study: T cells, B-cell-depleted T cells, or PBMCs provided the cDNA or gDNA that served as material.

The germline V gene encodes CDR1 SGHVS and CDR2 FQNEAQ. This CDR3 is 16 amino acids long. V lost 5 bases, J lost 9 bases, and 26 bases lay in between. Authors' methods: Estimates of nucleated cell counts were drawn from the amplification of reference gene primers. Repertoires were generated with immunoSEQ multiplex PCR, while TCRdb's copy carries only in-frame clones and drops some. That table gives V, J and clone size, and the DNA gave D and trimming. The sample carries about 15,000 clones, roughly 89% recorded once. This receptor was taken from a woman aged 70-85 years in a cohort sampled during active or convalescent COVID-19. The chain has TRBV7-8 and TRBJ2-7; TRBD2 is a possible D gene (6 bases). The sequenced material came from peripheral blood. CDR3 sequence: CASSREGPPSLGGQYF. For the CDR3, the DNA is TGTGCCAGCAGCCGAGAGGGGCCTCCCTCCCTGGGAGGGCAGTACTTC.